These 18 T cell receptor beta chains were all obtained from the same sample, sequenced in a study of blood T cells in healthy people across ages. A J-beta primer mix and a sample-barcoded 5' primer were used in a second PCR of about 6 to 12 cycles. A single record per CDR3 protein comes from TCRdb applying MiXCR to the 5' RACE reads. Of around 670,000 distinct CDR3 sequences listed, about 30% are singletons. The sample comprised blood. These receptors came from a woman aged 80 or older in good health.

This clonotype came up many times. The chain uses TRBV11-2 and TRBJ2-5, with 7 bases aligning to TRBD2. The V segment lost 4 bases and the J segment 1 base; nucleotides outside the gene matches: 9. The CDR3 is 16 residues long. Germline V lookup: CDR1 SGHAT, CDR2 FQNNGV. CDR3: CASSSKGRALQETQYF. The CDR3 DNA is TGTGCCAGCAGCTCCAAGGGGAGGGCCCTCCAAGAGACCCAGTACTTC.

This clonotype was picked up a small number of times. The chain carries TRBV12-3 or TRBV12-4 and TRBJ2-2, with D perhaps TRBD1 or TRBD2 (5 bases each). CDR3 length equals 15 residues. Trimming took 3 bases from V and 5 from J, leaving 13 bases between them. The CDR3 here is CASSFLNGATGELFF. The CDR3 nucleotides read TGTGCCAGCAGTTTCCTCAACGGGGCGACCGGGGAGCTGTTTTTT.

In its sample, this clonotype was seen many times. The rearrangement joins TRBV11-3 to TRBJ2-1; D may be TRBD1 (5 bases). The V end was cut by 4 bases, the J end by 4 bases, with 11 bases between. The CDR3 length is 14 residues. CDR1 is SGHNT and CDR2 is YENEEA in the germline V gene. The DNA for the CDR3 is TGTGCCAGCAGCTCGACAGACCTATACAATGAGCAGTTCTTC. Its translation is CASSSTDLYNEQFF.

At least ten counts were recorded for this clonotype. The chain has TRBV5-1 and TRBJ2-7; 9 bases fit TRBD1. The CDR3 runs to 16 residues. The junction had 13 bases not matched to a gene; V was cut back by 4 bases and J by 5 bases. Per the germline V gene, CDR1 is SGHRS and CDR2 is YFSETQ. The chain's CDR3 is CASSVGGQGITHEQYF. CDR3 in DNA: TGCGCCAGCAGCGTGGGTGGACAGGGGATTACCCACGAGCAGTACTTC. Full variable domain (outside the CDR3, taken from reference TRBV5-1 and TRBJ2-7): KAGVTQTPRYLIKTRGQQVTLSCSPISGHRSVSWYQQTPGQGLQFLFEYFSETQRNKGNFPGRFSGRQFSNSRSEMNVSTLELGDSALYLCASSVGGQGITHEQYFGPGTRLTVT.

There are a few counts of this clonotype. A much larger clone is a single base away; this may be a read error. V is TRBV5-1 and J is TRBJ2-1; D remains ambiguous. The J call is doubtful: the DNA matches TRBJ2-7 better. CDR3 size: 16 residues. Germline V gene sequence: CDR1 SGHRS, CDR2 YFSETQ. This CDR3 is CASSITPVGSYNEQYF. As DNA, the CDR3 is TGCGCCAGCAGCATCACCCCGGTAGGGTCCTACAATGAGCAGTACTTC.

This clonotype was seen ten or more times. The CDR3 DNA reads TGTGCCAGCAGTCCGGCACTATTCTATGGCTACACCTTC. It specifies CASSPALFYGYTF. The chain has TRBV6-5 and TRBJ1-2; D ambiguous. The CDR3 is 13 amino acids. Per germline, CDR1 MNHEY and CDR2 SVGAGI. The V and J ends lost 5 bases and 4 bases respectively, with 11 bases between them.

This clonotype was recorded many times. This sequence joins TRBV7-2 and TRBJ1-2, with D possibly TRBD1 on 5 matching bases. CDR1 and CDR2 (germline): SGHTA, FQGNSA. The V gene lost 1 base and the J gene lost 3 bases, with 9 bases spanning the gap. CDR3 length equals 14 residues. The CDR3: CASSLDEGYYGYTF. The CDR3, as DNA: TGTGCCAGCAGCTTAGACGAGGGGTACTATGGCTACACCTTC.

This clonotype was seen ten or more times. The gene calls are TRBV20-1 and TRBJ2-1, with unresolved D. The CDR3 extends over 11 amino acids. Per the germline V gene, CDR1 is DFQATT and CDR2 is SNEGSKA (reference sequence). Trimming shortened V by 3 bases and J by 8 bases, and 8 bases separated the two germline ends. Here the CDR3 reads CSASPRDEQFF. The CDR3 nucleotides are TGCAGTGCTAGCCCCCGGGATGAGCAGTTCTTC.

At least ten counts were recorded for this clonotype. The CDR3: CSVAPGTANEKLFF. Here the CDR3 DNA reads TGCAGCGTTGCTCCCGGGACAGCTAATGAAAAACTGTTTTTT. The chain carries TRBV29-1 and TRBJ1-4, with TRBD1 matching over 7 bases. Germline lookup yields CDR1 SQVTM and CDR2 ANQGSEA. The CDR3 runs 14 residues. V shed 4 bases, J shed 3 bases, and the junction held 5 bases outside the gene matches.

The table lists this clonotype with a few counts. V is TRBV3-1 and J is TRBJ1-1; D is perhaps TRBD1 (6 bases). The CDR3 extends over 16 amino acids. The germline V gene encodes CDR1 LGHDT and CDR2 YNNKEL (reference sequence). Trimming stripped 0 bases from V and 2 bases from J, with 13 bases between. The CDR3, as DNA: TGTGCCAGCAGCCAAGACGGAGTGGGGGGCAACACTGAAGCTTTCTTT. It specifies CASSQDGVGGNTEAFF.

V is TRBV7-8 and J is TRBJ1-1; TRBD1 is a possible D gene (6 bases). The CDR3 runs to 14 residues. Germline V gene sequence: CDR1 SGHVS, CDR2 FQNEAQ. V lost 6 bases, J lost 5 bases, and 16 bases lay in between. This CDR3 reads CASSRGGTSTEAFF. In DNA, the CDR3 is TGTGCCAGCAGTCGTGGGGGGACATCAACTGAAGCTTTCTTT.

Regarding this clonotype: One base away lies a much larger clone, so this may be a sequencing read error. This CDR3 reads CACSQVTGGMSYEQYF. The CDR3 DNA is TGTGCCTGCAGCCAAGTGACCGGGGGGATGAGCTACGAGCAGTACTTC. The chain recombines TRBV4-2 with TRBJ2-5; 7 nucleotides align to TRBD2. The J call could be wrong; TRBJ2-7 is a better fit for the DNA end. Germline CDR1 reads LGHNA; CDR2 reads YNFKEQ. The CDR3 totals 16 residues.

This clonotype was counted at least ten times. The chain is built from TRBV4-1 and TRBJ2-3; no reliable D call. The CDR3 runs to 15 residues. CDR1 is MGHRA, CDR2 YSYEKL, per germline. Trimming removed 1 base at V and 2 bases at J, with 10 bases between. Here the CDR3 reads CASSQVAADTDTQYF. The CDR3 DNA sequence: TGCGCCAGCAGCCAAGTTGCGGCAGACACAGATACGCAGTATTTT.

This clonotype has at least ten counts. This may come from a read error, since a much larger clone is one base off. The CDR3 loop reads CASWEGAEYNSPPHF. CDR3 sequence (DNA): TGTGCCAGCTGGGAGGGGGCAGAGTATAATTCACCCCCCCACTTT. V and J are TRBV6-6 and TRBJ1-6, with 7 bases identical to TRBD1. The CDR3 is 15 residues long. Germline V lookup: CDR1 MNHNY, CDR2 SVGAGI (reference sequence).

The V call is TRBV9, the J call TRBJ1-1, with a tentative D call TRBD1 (5 bases). V dropped 1 base and J dropped 4 bases, with 11 bases sitting between them. Per germline, CDR1 SGDLS and CDR2 YYNGEE. The CDR3 is 14 residues long. This CDR3 is CASSVHGRGTEAFF. The CDR3 nucleotides are TGTGCCAGCAGCGTACACGGGAGGGGCACTGAAGCTTTCTTT.

This clonotype showed up many times. J is TRBJ2-7 and V is TRBV20-1; 8 positions match TRBD1. CDR3 length equals 14 residues. The germline V gene encodes CDR1 DFQATT and CDR2 SNEGSKA (reference sequence). V was clipped by 1 base and J by 3 bases; unmatched bases: 5. The CDR3 loop is CSARVPGGNYEQYF. The CDR3 bases are TGCAGTGCTAGAGTCCCAGGGGGCAACTACGAGCAGTACTTC.

The chain is built from TRBV18 and TRBJ2-7; D gene uncertain. V lost 5 bases, J lost 0 bases, and 11 bases lay in between. The CDR3 contains 14 residues. Germline V gives CDR1 KGHSH, CDR2 LQKENI. The CDR3 region has the DNA TGTGCCAGCTCAGCGTCGAGGAGCTCCTACGAGCAGTACTTC. Translated: CASSASRSSYEQYF.

This clonotype came up many times. V is TRBV6-6 and J is TRBJ2-3, with D perhaps being TRBD1 or TRBD2 (6 bases each). Looked up from germline, CDR1 is MNHNY and CDR2 is SVGAGI (reference sequence). The CDR3 consists of 15 residues. V lost 5 bases and J 8 bases, leaving 20 bases between the germline ends. The CDR3 reads CASSPNGGSGGTQYF. The CDR3 nucleotides are TGTGCCAGCAGTCCGAACGGGGGCTCCGGCGGTACGCAGTATTTT.